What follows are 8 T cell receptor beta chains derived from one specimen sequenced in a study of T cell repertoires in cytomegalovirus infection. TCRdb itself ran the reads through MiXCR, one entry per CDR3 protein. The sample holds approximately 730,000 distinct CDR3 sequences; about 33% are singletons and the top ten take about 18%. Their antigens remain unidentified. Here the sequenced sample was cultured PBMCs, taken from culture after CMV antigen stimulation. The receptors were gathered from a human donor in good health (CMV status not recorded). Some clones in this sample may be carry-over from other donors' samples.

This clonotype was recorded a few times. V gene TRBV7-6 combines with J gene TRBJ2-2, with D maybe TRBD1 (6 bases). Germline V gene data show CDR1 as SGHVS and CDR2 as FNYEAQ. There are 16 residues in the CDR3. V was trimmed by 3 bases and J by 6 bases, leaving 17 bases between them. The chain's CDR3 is CASSFAITGSPGELFF. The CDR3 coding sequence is TGTGCCAGCAGCTTTGCGATTACAGGGTCCCCCGGGGAGCTGTTTTTT.

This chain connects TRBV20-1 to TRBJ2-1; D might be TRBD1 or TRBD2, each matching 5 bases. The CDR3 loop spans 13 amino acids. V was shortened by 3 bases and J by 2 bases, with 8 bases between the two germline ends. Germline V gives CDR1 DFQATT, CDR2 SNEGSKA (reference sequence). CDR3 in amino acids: CSARGDPYNEQFF. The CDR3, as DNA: TGCAGTGCTAGGGGGGACCCCTACAATGAGCAGTTCTTC.

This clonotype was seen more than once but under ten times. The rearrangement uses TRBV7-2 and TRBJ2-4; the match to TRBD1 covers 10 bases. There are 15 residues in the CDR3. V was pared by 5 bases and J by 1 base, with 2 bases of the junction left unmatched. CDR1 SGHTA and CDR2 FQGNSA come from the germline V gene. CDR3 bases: TGTGCCAGCAGCCGACAGGGGGCCGCCAAAAACATTCAGTACTTC. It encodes CASSRQGAAKNIQYF. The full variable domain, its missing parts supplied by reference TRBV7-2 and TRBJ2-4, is GAGVSQSPSNKVTEKGKDVELRCDPISGHTALYWYRQSLGQGLEFLIYFQGNSAPDKSGLPSDRFSAERTGGSVSTLTIQRTQQEDSAVYLCASSRQGAAKNIQYFGAGTRLSVL.

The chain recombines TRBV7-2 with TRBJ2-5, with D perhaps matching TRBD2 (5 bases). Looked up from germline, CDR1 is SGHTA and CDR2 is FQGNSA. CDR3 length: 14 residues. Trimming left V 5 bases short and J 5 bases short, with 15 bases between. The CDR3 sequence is CASSIRRAGETQYF. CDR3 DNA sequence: TGTGCCAGCAGCATCCGGCGGGCCGGGGAGACCCAGTACTTC.

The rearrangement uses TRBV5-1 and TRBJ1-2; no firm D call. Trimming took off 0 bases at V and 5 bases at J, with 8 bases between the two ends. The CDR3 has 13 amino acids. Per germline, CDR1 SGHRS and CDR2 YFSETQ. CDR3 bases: TGCGCCAGCAGCTTGGCCCCTCAGTATGGCTACACCTTC. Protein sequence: CASSLAPQYGYTF. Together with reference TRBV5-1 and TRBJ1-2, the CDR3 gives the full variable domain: KAGVTQTPRYLIKTRGQQVTLSCSPISGHRSVSWYQQTPGQGLQFLFEYFSETQRNKGNFPGRFSGRQFSNSRSEMNVSTLELGDSALYLCASSLAPQYGYTFGSGTRLTVV.

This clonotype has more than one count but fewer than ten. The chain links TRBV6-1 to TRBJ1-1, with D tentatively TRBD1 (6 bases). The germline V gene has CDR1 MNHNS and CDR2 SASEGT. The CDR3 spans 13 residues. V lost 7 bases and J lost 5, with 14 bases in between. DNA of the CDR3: TGTGCCAGCACTTCATTCGACAGGACTGAAGCTTTCTTT. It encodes CASTSFDRTEAFF.

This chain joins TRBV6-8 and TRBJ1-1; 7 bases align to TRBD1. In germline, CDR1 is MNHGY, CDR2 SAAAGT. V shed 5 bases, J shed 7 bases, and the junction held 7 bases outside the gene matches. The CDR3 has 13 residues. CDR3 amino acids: CASSLTGAYEAFF. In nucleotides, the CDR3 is TGTGCCAGCAGTCTTACAGGGGCCTATGAAGCTTTCTTT.

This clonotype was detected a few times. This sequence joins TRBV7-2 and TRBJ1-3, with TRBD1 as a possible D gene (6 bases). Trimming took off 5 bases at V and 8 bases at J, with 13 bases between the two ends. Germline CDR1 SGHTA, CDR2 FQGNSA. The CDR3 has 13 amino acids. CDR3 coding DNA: TGTGCCAGCAGCCCTACAGGGTTAGACACCATATATTTT. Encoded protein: CASSPTGLDTIYF.